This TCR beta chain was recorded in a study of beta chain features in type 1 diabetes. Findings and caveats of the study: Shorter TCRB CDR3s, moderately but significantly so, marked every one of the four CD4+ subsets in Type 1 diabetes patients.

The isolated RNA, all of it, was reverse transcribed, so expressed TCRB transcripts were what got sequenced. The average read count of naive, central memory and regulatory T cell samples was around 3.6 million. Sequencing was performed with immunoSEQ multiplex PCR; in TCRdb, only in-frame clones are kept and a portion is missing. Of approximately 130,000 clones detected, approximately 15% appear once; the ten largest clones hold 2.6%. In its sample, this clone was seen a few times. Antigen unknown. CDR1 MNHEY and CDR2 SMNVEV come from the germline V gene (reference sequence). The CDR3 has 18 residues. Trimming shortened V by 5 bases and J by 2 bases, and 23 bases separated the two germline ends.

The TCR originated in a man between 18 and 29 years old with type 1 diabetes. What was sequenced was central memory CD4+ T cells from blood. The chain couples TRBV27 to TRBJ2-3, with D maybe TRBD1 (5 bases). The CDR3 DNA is TGTGCCAGCAGTCAGGGCCGAGATGCTTTGAGGAACACAGATACGCAGTATTTT. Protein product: CASSQGRDALRNTDTQYF.